Following are 11 T cell receptor beta chains from one sample sequenced in a study of regulatory T cells in long-lasting Graves disease. Building the TCR beta libraries relied on iRepertoire HTBI primers, and CDR3 regions underwent Arm-PCR. From the multiplex PCR reads, TCRdb called clonotypes with MiXCR, one entry per CDR3 protein. The data hold around 420,000 distinct CDR3 sequences, with 15% observed a single time. Time point defined: newly diagnosed GD, antithyroid drugs for less than 3 months. Generation of the TCR library employed RNA extracted from PBMCs. Sample: peripheral blood mononuclear cells (PBMCs), taken at new diagnosis, from a patient treated with antithyroid drugs. These TCRs come from a female donor with Graves disease.

In this sample, this clonotype turned up many times. The chain links TRBV28 to TRBJ2-6; weak D call: TRBD1 (5 bases). Trimming removed 6 bases at V and 0 bases at J, with 24 bases between. Germline lookup yields CDR1 MDHEN and CDR2 SYDVKM. This CDR3 has 20 residues. The DNA for the CDR3 is TGTGCCAGCAGCAAATCACCTAAGGGGTCGCCCGTCTCTGGGGCCAACGTCCTGACTTTC. This encodes CASSKSPKGSPVSGANVLTF.

This clonotype was detected many times. J is TRBJ1-2 and V is TRBV4-1, with unresolved D. V lost 3 bases to trimming and J lost 0 bases, with 8 bases between them. The CDR3 is 14 residues long. Germline V gene lookup returns CDR1 MGHRA and CDR2 YSYEKL. The CDR3 coding sequence is TGCGCCAGCAGCCAGTTGACGGCTAACTATGGCTACACCTTC. Protein product: CASSQLTANYGYTF.

At least ten counts were recorded for this clonotype. The chain is built from TRBV3-1 and TRBJ1-1; a possible D gene is TRBD1 (5 bases). The CDR3 loop spans 15 amino acids. Per the germline V gene, CDR1 is LGHDT and CDR2 is YNNKEL (reference sequence). V lost 4 bases and J lost 0, with 12 bases in between. CDR3 sequence: CASSPAGLLNTEAFF. CDR3 nucleotides: TGTGCCAGCAGCCCAGCGGGACTCCTGAACACTGAAGCTTTCTTT.

This clonotype appeared many times. This rearrangement joins TRBV12-3 or TRBV12-4 to TRBJ2-3, with 9 bases aligning to TRBD2. Trimming removed 3 bases from V and 5 bases from J; junction bases left unmatched: 18. The CDR3 totals 19 residues. The CDR3 DNA follows: TGTGCCAGCAGTTTCTCTCGAGCCCCTAGCGGGATCAAGCTAGATACGCAGTATTTT. Protein product: CASSFSRAPSGIKLDTQYF.

As to this clonotype: A much larger clone lies a single base off, so this may be a read error. The chain has TRBV9 and TRBJ1-1, with D unclear. CDR1 SGDLS and CDR2 YYNGEE come from the germline V gene. Trimming took off 4 bases at V and 3 bases at J, with 10 bases between the two ends. CDR3 size: 13 residues. The CDR3 region has the DNA TGTGCCAGCAGCCCCGATGGGTACACTGAAGCTTTCTTT. It specifies CASSPDGYTEAFF.

This sequence joins TRBV4-1 and TRBJ1-1; D is unresolved. This CDR3 is 17 amino acids long. Trimming took off 0 bases at V and 7 bases at J, with 21 bases between the two ends. In germline, CDR1 is MGHRA, CDR2 YSYEKL. The CDR3 spells CASSQDQVFNRADEAFF. In nucleotides, the CDR3 is TGCGCCAGCAGCCAAGATCAAGTCTTTAACAGAGCCGATGAAGCTTTCTTT.

This clonotype was seen repeatedly, ten times or more. The chain is built from TRBV5-5 and TRBJ1-2, with D tentatively TRBD1 (5 bases). Trimming pared 4 bases from V and 3 bases from J, leaving 19 bases between. From germline, CDR1 is SGHKS and CDR2 YYEKEE (reference sequence). This CDR3 has 16 residues. The CDR3 is CASSPTNPWTYYGYTF. The CDR3, as DNA: TGTGCCAGCAGCCCGACCAACCCATGGACATACTATGGCTACACCTTC.

This clonotype has a count of ten or more. The J gene is TRBJ1-4, the V gene TRBV2; D gene ambiguous. The germline V gene encodes CDR1 SNHLY and CDR2 FYNNEI. V gave up 7 bases and J gave up 8 bases, with 17 bases separating them. This CDR3 has 14 amino acids. CDR3 protein: CASKEYPRKEKLFF. The CDR3 DNA reads TGTGCCAGCAAAGAGTACCCGCGGAAGGAAAAACTGTTTTTT. Supplemented by reference TRBV2 and TRBJ1-4, the full variable domain reads EPEVTQTPSHQVTQMGQEVILRCVPISNHLYFYWYRQILGQKVEFLVSFYNNEISEKSEIFDDQFSVERPDGSNFTLKIRSTKLEDSAMYFCASKEYPRKEKLFFGSGTQLSVL.

About this clonotype: A much larger clone lies one base from this, so it may be a read error. The chain employs TRBV10-3 and TRBJ1-1; D call uncertain. This CDR3 is built from 12 residues. Germline CDR1 is ENHRY and CDR2 is SYGVKD. The CDR3 bases are TGTGCCATCAAACGGACTAACACTGAAGCTCTCTTT. It is translated as CAIKRTNTEALF.

This sequence joins TRBV7-2 and TRBJ2-1, with TRBD2 identical over 7 bases. CDR3 length equals 15 residues. The germline V gene has CDR1 SGHTA and CDR2 FQGNSA. Losses at the gene ends were 2 bases for V and 4 bases for J; bases not matched to a gene: 5. The CDR3 spells CASSLRTRPYNEQFF. CDR3 nucleotides: TGTGCCAGCAGCTTAAGGACTAGACCTTACAATGAGCAGTTCTTC.

This clonotype was picked up many times. The genes are TRBV7-2 and TRBJ1-5; 10 nucleotides agree with TRBD1. V gave up 5 bases and J gave up 5 bases; unmatched junction bases: 6. The CDR3 length is 15 residues. CDR1 SGHTA and CDR2 FQGNSA come from the germline V gene. The CDR3 DNA follows: TGTGCCAGCAGCATCGACAGGGGGCAATATCAGCCCCAGCATTTT. It specifies CASSIDRGQYQPQHF.